This is a list of T cell receptor beta chains from one sample in a study of patients and donors after allogeneic stem cell transplantation. Each CDR3 protein is one row after TCRdb ran MiXCR on the RT-PCR reads. The data contain 190,000 or so distinct CDR3 sequences, less than 45% of them singletons. The specimen sequenced was blood, either unsorted or a sorted T cell fraction (not recorded which). These receptor sequences come from a human donor who was either an allogeneic HSCT recipient or a stem cell or donor lymphocyte infusion donor (not recorded which). It is not recorded whose cells these are; they may come from a transplant donor. Both conserved end residues are part of each CDR3. D genes are given only for firm matches. Only part of the rows carry a size: once, few, many, or a class if the clone is expanded.

cdr3_length	v_call	j_call	clone_size	d_call	cdr3_nt	cdr3_aa
16	TRBV6-6	TRBJ1-5	few	.	TGTGCCAGCAGTTACTCACGGGGTATCAGCAATCAGCCCCAGCATTTT	CASSYSRGISNQPQHF
13	TRBV25-1	TRBJ1-3	.	.	TGTGCCAGCAGCGGAATGGCCGGAAACACCATATATTTT	CASSGMAGNTIYF
15	TRBV4-3	TRBJ2-3	.	TRBD2	TGCGCCAGCAGCCAAGGGACTAGCGACACAGATACGCAGTATTTT	CASSQGTSDTDTQYF
12	TRBV27	TRBJ2-3	.	.	TGTGCCAGCAGCCTGCTGCAAGATACGCAGTATTTT	CASSLLQDTQYF
20	TRBV12-3/TRBV12-4	TRBJ1-1	few	.	TGTGCCAGCAGACCCGGGAAGCGGGTTGGGAGCCTCGCATTGAACACTGAAGCTTTCTTT	CASRPGKRVGSLALNTEAFF
16	TRBV15	TRBJ1-4	few	.	TGTGCCACCAGCAGGGGGATGACAGCAACTAATGAAAAACTGTTTTTT	CATSRGMTATNEKLFF
15	TRBV28	TRBJ1-6	.	TRBD1	TGTGCCAGCAGGGGCCAGGACAGGGGCTACTCACCCCTCCACTTT	CASRGQDRGYSPLHF
14	TRBV6-5	TRBJ2-6	.	.	TGTGCCAGCAGCACAGACACTGGGGCCAACGTCCTGACTTTC	CASSTDTGANVLTF
13	TRBV3-1	TRBJ1-5	.	.	TGTGCCAGCAGCCAAGCCGACAATCAGCCCCAGCATTTT	CASSQADNQPQHF
13	TRBV28	TRBJ1-1	few	.	TGTGCCAGCAGAATAGGGGCGACCACTGAAGCTTTCTTT	CASRIGATTEAFF
13	TRBV12-3/TRBV12-4	TRBJ1-1	few	TRBD1	TGTGCCAGCAGCCCACCGGGACAGGGGACGGCTTTCTTT	CASSPPGQGTAFF
13	TRBV6-5	TRBJ1-2	.	TRBD1	TGTGCCAGCAGAGGGACAGGGGAGGGCGGCTACACCTTC	CASRGTGEGGYTF
13	TRBV28	TRBJ1-1	.	.	TGTGCCAGCAGTTTATGGAAGAGGGTAGAAGCTTTCTTT	CASSLWKRVEAFF
15	TRBV7-6	TRBJ2-7	.	.	TGTGCCAGCAGCTTAGGGGCAGGGGATTCCTACGAGCAGTACTTC	CASSLGAGDSYEQYF
17	TRBV7-3	TRBJ2-1	once	.	TGTGCCAGCAGCTTAAATAGTCGAGCCCACACTTACAATGAGCAGTTCTTC	CASSLNSRAHTYNEQFF
17	TRBV10-3	TRBJ2-1	.	.	TGTGCCATCAGTGAGTCAGTCAGGGGAGAGGGGAACAATGAGCAGTTCTTC	CAISESVRGEGNNEQFF
14	TRBV6-5	TRBJ1-1	few	.	TGTGCCAGCACCGGGCACAGGGCGAACACTGAAGCTTTCTTT	CASTGHRANTEAFF
12	TRBV27	TRBJ1-2	few	.	TGTGCCAGCACCCTTATGGGCTATGGCTACACCTTC	CASTLMGYGYTF
14	TRBV5-1	TRBJ1-2	.	.	TGCGCCAGCAGTCCTGAGAAGATTGGCTATGGCTACACCTTC	CASSPEKIGYGYTF
14	TRBV6-5	TRBJ1-1	.	.	TGTGCCAGCAGTTACGGGGTGGGTAGCACTGAAGCTTTCTTT	CASSYGVGSTEAFF
15	TRBV4-1	TRBJ2-7	.	.	TGCGCCAGCAGCCAAGGGATGGCAGGGGTCGGCGAGCAGTACTTC	CASSQGMAGVGEQYF
21	TRBV7-8	TRBJ2-1	.	TRBD2	TGTGCCAGCAGCTTTCTATCGGGACTAGCGGGAGGTGGTGGGACCTACAATGAGCAGTTCTTC	CASSFLSGLAGGGGTYNEQFF
15	TRBV6-6	TRBJ2-3	few	TRBD1	TGTGCCAGCAGTTACCGGACAGGGGGACTCCAGACGCAGTATTTT	CASSYRTGGLQTQYF
14	TRBV2	TRBJ2-1	.	.	TGTGCCAGCACCCGGGACTTTGAATACAATGAGCAGTTCTTC	CASTRDFEYNEQFF
13	TRBV24-1	TRBJ2-1	.	.	TGTGCCACCAGTGACCGCCGACGTAATGAGCAGTTCTTC	CATSDRRRNEQFF
14	TRBV7-2	TRBJ2-1	.	.	TGTGCCAGCAGCTTTGAACAGGGCTGGAATGAGCAGTTCTTC	CASSFEQGWNEQFF
15	TRBV12-3/TRBV12-4	TRBJ1-4	few	TRBD1	TGTGCCAGCAGCCCCCACAGGGGCTGGCATGAAAAACTGTTTTTT	CASSPHRGWHEKLFF
15	TRBV11-2	TRBJ1-5	few	.	TGTGCCAGCAGCCACCTACAAGGGCGGGGGCAGCCCCAGCATTTT	CASSHLQGRGQPQHF
16	TRBV12-3/TRBV12-4	TRBJ1-2	.	TRBD1	TGTGCCAGCAGCCCCTCCGACAGGGGGCTTAACTATGGCTACACCTTC	CASSPSDRGLNYGYTF
16	TRBV12-3/TRBV12-4	TRBJ2-5	few	TRBD2	TGTGCCAGCAGTTTAGGCTTAGCGGGAGCGTGGGAGACCCAGTACTTC	CASSLGLAGAWETQYF
13	TRBV12-3/TRBV12-4	TRBJ1-5	few	.	TGTGCCAGCAGTTTAGGAGGGATACAGCCCCAGCATTTT	CASSLGGIQPQHF
15	TRBV5-6	TRBJ1-1	.	.	TGTGCCAGCAGCACGAGACGGGTTTGGGGGACTGAAGCTTTCTTT	CASSTRRVWGTEAFF
12	TRBV7-2	TRBJ2-7	.	.	TGTGCCAGCAGCTTAGAATTATACGAGCAGTACTTC	CASSLELYEQYF
15	TRBV5-1	TRBJ1-2	few	.	TGCGCCAGCAGCCCCCGGGACACTTACAACTATGGCTACACCTTC	CASSPRDTYNYGYTF
14	TRBV28	TRBJ2-1	many	TRBD2	TGTGCCAGCAGTCCGCTGACTAGCGGGACTGAGCAGTTCTTC	CASSPLTSGTEQFF
15	TRBV3-1	TRBJ1-2	.	.	TGTGCCAGCAGCCATTTGGGGGTGACTAACTATGGCTACACCTTC	CASSHLGVTNYGYTF
12	TRBV24-1	TRBJ2-1	.	.	TGTGCCACCAGTGATTTGGGCGGCCAGCAGTTCTTC	CATSDLGGQQFF
13	TRBV5-1	TRBJ1-1	many	.	TGCGCCAGCAGCGGACAGCTGAACACTGAAGCTTTCTTT	CASSGQLNTEAFF
16	TRBV4-2	TRBJ2-2	.	.	TGTGCCAGCAGCCAAGATTCGGTATCGGTTGGCGGGGAGCTGTTTTTT	CASSQDSVSVGGELFF
14	TRBV3-1	TRBJ1-3	few	.	TGTGCCAGCAGCCACCCGGGATCTGGAAACACCATATATTTT	CASSHPGSGNTIYF
14	TRBV5-6	TRBJ2-2	.	.	TGTGCCAGCAGCCCATTCACGTACACCGGGGAGCTGTTTTTT	CASSPFTYTGELFF
12	TRBV6-5	TRBJ2-2	.	.	TGTGCCACCCAGACCCGGACCGGGGAGCTGTTTTTT	CATQTRTGELFF
13	TRBV20-1	TRBJ2-2	.	.	TGCAGTGCTTCGGGCCTTGACGCCGGGGAGCTGTTTTTT	CSASGLDAGELFF
13	TRBV24-1	TRBJ2-1	.	.	TGTGCCACCAGTGATTTGCAAGTGGGTGAGCAGTTCTTC	CATSDLQVGEQFF
14	TRBV12-3/TRBV12-4	TRBJ2-1	.	.	TGTGCCAGCAGTCCCGGGACTGGACATGATGAGCAGTTCTTC	CASSPGTGHDEQFF
19	TRBV7-8	TRBJ2-1	.	.	TGTGCCAGCAGCTTACTACCCCTTCGGGGCGCGGGTCGGGACAATGAGCAGTTCTTC	CASSLLPLRGAGRDNEQFF
18	TRBV4-3	TRBJ1-2	.	TRBD1	TGCGCCAGCAGCCAAGTCCTAGGACAGGGAGCCACCGCTTATGGCTACACCTTC	CASSQVLGQGATAYGYTF